This T cell receptor beta chain was observed in a study of T cell changes during pregnancy in multiple sclerosis. Assay: immunoSEQ multiplex PCR; the TCRdb copy retains only in-frame clones and omits some. Among 18,000 or so clones, 88% were seen once, and the ten largest hold approximately 1.3%. Source: CD4+ T cells from peripheral blood mononuclear cells, taken in the first trimester of pregnancy. The TCR originated in a female donor in good health, enrolled as a control in a pregnancy study.

The CDR3 DNA reads as TGCGCCAGCAGGGCCGAGGGAGGCGAGCAGTACTTC. Encoded protein: CASRAEGGEQYF. This chain connects TRBV5-1 to TRBJ2-7, with D possibly matching TRBD2 (6 bases). The CDR3 totals 12 residues. V was cut by 5 bases and J by 6 bases, with 12 bases left in between. Germline CDR1 is SGHRS and CDR2 is YFSETQ.